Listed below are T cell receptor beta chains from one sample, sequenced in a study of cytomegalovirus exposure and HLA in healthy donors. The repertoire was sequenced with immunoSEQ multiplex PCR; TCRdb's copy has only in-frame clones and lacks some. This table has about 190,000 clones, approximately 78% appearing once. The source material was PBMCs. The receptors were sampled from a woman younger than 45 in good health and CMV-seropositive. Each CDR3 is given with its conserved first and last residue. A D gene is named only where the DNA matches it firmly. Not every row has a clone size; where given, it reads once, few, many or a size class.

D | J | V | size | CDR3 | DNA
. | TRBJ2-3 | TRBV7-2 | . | CASTLTGVSTDTQYF | TGTGCCAGCACCTTGACGGGGGTTAGCACAGATACGCAGTATTTT
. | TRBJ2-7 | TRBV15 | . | CATSRDPDRWSYEQYF | TGTGCCACCAGCAGAGATCCCGACAGGTGGTCCTACGAGCAGTACTTC
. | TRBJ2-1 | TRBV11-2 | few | CASSFWTNPEQFF | TGTGCCAGCAGCTTTTGGACTAATCCTGAGCAGTTCTTC
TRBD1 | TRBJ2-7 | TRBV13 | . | CASSSKGQGFEQYF | TGTGCCAGCAGCTCAAAGGGACAGGGGTTCGAGCAGTACTTC
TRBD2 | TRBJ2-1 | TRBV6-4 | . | CASSDGGSANEQFF | TGTGCCAGCAGTGACGGCGGGAGTGCAAATGAGCAGTTCTTC
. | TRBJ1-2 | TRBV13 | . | CASSYLTGLGRGYTF | TGTGCCAGCAGCTACCTCACAGGGCTTGGTAGGGGCTACACCTTC
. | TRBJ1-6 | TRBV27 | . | CASSLASSYNSPLHF | TGTGCCAGCAGTTTAGCGAGCTCCTATAATTCACCCCTCCACTTT
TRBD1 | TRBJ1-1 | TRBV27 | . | CASSFRTGAAEAFF | TGTGCCAGCAGTTTCCGAACAGGGGCGGCTGAAGCTTTCTTT
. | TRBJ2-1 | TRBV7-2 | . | CASSIEGQVHEQFF | TGTGCCAGCAGTATTGAGGGTCAGGTCCATGAGCAGTTCTTC
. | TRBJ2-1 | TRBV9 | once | CASSQRGGGLAHEQFF | TGTGCCAGCAGCCAGAGAGGGGGCGGACTAGCCCACGAGCAGTTCTTC
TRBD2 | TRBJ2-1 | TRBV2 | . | CASLGTSGYNEQFF | TGTGCCAGCCTCGGGACTAGCGGCTACAATGAGCAGTTCTTC
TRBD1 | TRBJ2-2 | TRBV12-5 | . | CASGFRTGNTGELFF | TGTGCTAGTGGTTTCAGGACAGGGAACACCGGGGAGCTGTTTTTT
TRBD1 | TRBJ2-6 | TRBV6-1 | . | CASSESGGSGANVLTF | TGTGCCAGCAGTGAATCAGGGGGAAGTGGGGCCAACGTCCTGACTTTC
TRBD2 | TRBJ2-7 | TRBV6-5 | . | CASSYTQGLSYEQYF | TGTGCCAGCAGTTACACTCAGGGACTATCCTACGAGCAGTACTTC
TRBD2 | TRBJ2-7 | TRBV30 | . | CAWSAERDSYEQYF | TGTGCCTGGAGTGCGGAGCGGGACTCCTACGAGCAGTACTTC
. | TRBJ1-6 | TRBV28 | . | CASSFPDRFNSPLHF | TGTGCCAGCAGTTTCCCAGACAGATTTAATTCACCCCTCCACTTT
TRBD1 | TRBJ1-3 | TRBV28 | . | CASSSQGAAGNTIYF | TGTGCCAGCAGTTCACAGGGGGCGGCGGGAAACACCATATATTTT
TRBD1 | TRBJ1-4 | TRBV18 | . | CASSPPYRTGVEKLFF | TGTGCCAGCTCACCACCGTATAGGACAGGGGTTGAAAAACTGTTTTTT
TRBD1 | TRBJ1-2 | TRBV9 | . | CASSVGTGGYGYTF | TGTGCCAGCAGCGTAGGGACAGGGGGCTATGGCTACACCTTC
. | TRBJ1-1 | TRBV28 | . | CASSSRGGPEAFF | TGTGCCAGCAGCTCCCGCGGGGGTCCTGAAGCTTTCTTT
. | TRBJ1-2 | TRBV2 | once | CASSVTRDTPYGYTF | TGTGCCAGCAGTGTCACCAGGGACACCCCGTATGGCTACACCTTC
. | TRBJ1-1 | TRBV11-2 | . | CASSFCQMNTEAFF | TGTGCCAGCAGCTTCTGCCAGATGAACACTGAAGCTTTCTTT
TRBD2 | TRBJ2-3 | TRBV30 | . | CAWSGVHSGSAPVGTDTQYF | TGTGCCTGGAGTGGGGTCCATAGCGGGAGTGCCCCAGTCGGCACAGATACGCAGTATTTT
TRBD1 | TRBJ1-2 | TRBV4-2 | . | CASSTPGTGAGYTF | TGTGCCAGCAGCACCCCCGGGACAGGGGCGGGCTACACCTTC
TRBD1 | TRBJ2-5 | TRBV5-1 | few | CASSSGTAQETQYF | TGCGCCAGCAGCTCGGGGACAGCCCAAGAGACCCAGTACTTC
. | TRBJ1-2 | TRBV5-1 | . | CASSLISGYYGYTF | TGCGCCAGCAGCCTTATTTCAGGGTATTATGGCTACACCTTC
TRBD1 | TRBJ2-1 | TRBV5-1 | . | CASSAGQGRYNEQFF | TGCGCCAGCAGCGCCGGACAGGGTCGATACAATGAGCAGTTCTTC
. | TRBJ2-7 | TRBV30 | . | CAWTLKGLPYEQYF | TGTGCCTGGACCCTCAAGGGACTTCCCTACGAGCAGTACTTC